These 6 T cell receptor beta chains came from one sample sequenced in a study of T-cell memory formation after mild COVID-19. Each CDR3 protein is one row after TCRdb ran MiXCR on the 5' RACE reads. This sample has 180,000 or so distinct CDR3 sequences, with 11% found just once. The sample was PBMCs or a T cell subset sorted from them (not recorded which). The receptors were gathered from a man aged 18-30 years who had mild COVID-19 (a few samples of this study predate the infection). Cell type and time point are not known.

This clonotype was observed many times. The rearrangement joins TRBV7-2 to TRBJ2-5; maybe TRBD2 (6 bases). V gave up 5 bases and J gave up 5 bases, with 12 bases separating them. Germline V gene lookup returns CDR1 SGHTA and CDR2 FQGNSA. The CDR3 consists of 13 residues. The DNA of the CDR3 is TGTGCCAGCAGCCGTGGGACTCGGGAGACCCAGTACTTC. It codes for CASSRGTRETQYF.

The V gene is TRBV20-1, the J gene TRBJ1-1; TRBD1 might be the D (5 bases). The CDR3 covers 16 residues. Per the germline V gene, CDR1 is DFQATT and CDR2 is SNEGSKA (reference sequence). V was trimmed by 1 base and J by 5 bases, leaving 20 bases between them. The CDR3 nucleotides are TGCAGTGCTAGAGGGGCGGGGAGACAGTGGTTTACTGAAGCTTTCTTT. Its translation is CSARGAGRQWFTEAFF.

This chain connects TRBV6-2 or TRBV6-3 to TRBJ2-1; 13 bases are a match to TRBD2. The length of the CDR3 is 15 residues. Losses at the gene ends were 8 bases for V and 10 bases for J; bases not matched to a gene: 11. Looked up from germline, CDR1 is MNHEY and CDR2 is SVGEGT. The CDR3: CASFEPGLAGREQFF. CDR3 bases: TGTGCCAGCTTCGAACCGGGACTAGCGGGGCGGGAGCAGTTCTTC.

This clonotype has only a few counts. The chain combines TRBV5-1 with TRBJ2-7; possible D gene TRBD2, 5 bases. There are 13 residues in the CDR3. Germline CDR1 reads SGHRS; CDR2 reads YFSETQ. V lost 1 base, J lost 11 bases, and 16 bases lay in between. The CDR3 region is CASSLWAEDHEYV. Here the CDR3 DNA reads TGCGCCAGCAGCTTGTGGGCGGAGGACCACGAGTACGTC.

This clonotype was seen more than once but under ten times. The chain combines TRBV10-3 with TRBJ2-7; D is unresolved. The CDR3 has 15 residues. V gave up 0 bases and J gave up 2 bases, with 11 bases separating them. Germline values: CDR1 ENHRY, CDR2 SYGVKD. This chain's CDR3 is CAISESIILTYEQYF. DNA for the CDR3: TGTGCCATCAGTGAGTCGATTATCTTAACCTACGAGCAGTACTTC.

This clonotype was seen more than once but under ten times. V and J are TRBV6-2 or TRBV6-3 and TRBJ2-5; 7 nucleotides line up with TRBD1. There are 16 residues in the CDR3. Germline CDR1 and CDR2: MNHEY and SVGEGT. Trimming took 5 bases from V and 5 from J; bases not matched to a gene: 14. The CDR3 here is CASSDPQGDLLETQYF. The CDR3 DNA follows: TGTGCCAGCAGTGATCCTCAGGGGGATCTTTTGGAGACCCAGTACTTC.